The present T cell receptor beta chain was sequenced within a study of lymphopenia after photon versus proton radiotherapy. Study-wide results and limits: A bigger post-nadir fall in TCR diversity correlated inversely with survival time in deceased patients. Survival link was tested only in deceased patients; proton benefit remains a possibility. Under photons, naive T cells and diversity fell while effector/memory populations rose. After lymphocyte nadir, photon-treated repertoires showed oligoclonal expansion, especially CD8+ Temra.

This table comes from immunoSEQ multiplex PCR, and its TCRdb copy is limited to in-frame clones, with some not included. The sample carries 68,000 or so clones, under 95% recorded once. With regard to this clone: What it binds is unknown.

The TCR originated in a woman between 70 and 85 years old with pancreatic cancer. The input for sequencing was peripheral blood, taken from a patient treated with photon-based radiotherapy.

The CDR3 loop is CASSPTPGTGRGNSGNTIYF. The CDR3 bases are TGTGCCAGCAGCCCCACACCCGGGACAGGAAGAGGGAACTCTGGAAACACCATATATTTT. The rearrangement uses TRBV28 and TRBJ1-3, with 8 nucleotides matching TRBD1. Trimming at V came to 6 bases and at J to 0 bases, leaving 19 bases not matched to a gene. The CDR3 has 20 amino acids. CDR1 and CDR2 from the germline V gene are MDHEN and SYDVKM.